This TCR beta chain stems from a study of T cell responses to AZD1222 COVID-19 vaccine. Study conclusions and caveats: Close to half of spike-specific TCRs reportedly recognize unmutated variant regions.

Assay used: immunoSEQ multiplex PCR; TCRdb lists only in-frame clones, some missing. This table holds 150,000 to 200,000 clones, about 90% found once. Germline loops: CDR1 MNHEY, CDR2 SVGAGI. Trimming removed 11 bases at V and 1 base at J, with 12 bases between. This CDR3 contains 13 residues. A note on this clone: Its antigen is undetermined.

The receptor was derived from an adult who received the AZD1222 COVID-19 vaccine. Sequences were derived from peripheral blood, sampled 28 days after the second AZD1222 dose. The chain joins TRBV6-5 to TRBJ1-3; D not certain. Here the CDR3 reads CAGLEESGNTIYF. In DNA form, the CDR3 reads TGTGCCGGCTTGGAGGAATCTGGAAACACCATATATTTT.